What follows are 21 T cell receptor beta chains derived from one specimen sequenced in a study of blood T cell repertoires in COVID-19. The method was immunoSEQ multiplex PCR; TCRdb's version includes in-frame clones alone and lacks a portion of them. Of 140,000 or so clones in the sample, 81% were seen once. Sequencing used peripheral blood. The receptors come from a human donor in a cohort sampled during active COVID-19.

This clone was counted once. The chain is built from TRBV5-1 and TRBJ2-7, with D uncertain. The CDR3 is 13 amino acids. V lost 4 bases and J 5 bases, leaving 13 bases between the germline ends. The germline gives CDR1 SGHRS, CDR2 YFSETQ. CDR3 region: CASSPSNQNEQYF. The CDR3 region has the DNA TGCGCCAGCAGCCCCTCAAACCAGAACGAGCAGTACTTC.

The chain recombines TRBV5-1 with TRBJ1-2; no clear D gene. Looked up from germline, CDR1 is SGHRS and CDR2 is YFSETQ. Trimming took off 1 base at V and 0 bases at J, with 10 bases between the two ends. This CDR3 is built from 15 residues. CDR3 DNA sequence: TGCGCCAGCAGCTTGTGGTCAGTTACTAACTATGGCTACACCTTC. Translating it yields CASSLWSVTNYGYTF.

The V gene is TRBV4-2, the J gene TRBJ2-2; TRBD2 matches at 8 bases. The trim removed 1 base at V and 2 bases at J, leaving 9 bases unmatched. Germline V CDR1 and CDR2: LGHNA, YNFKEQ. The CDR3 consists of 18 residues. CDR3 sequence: CASSQAPPSGPNTGELFF. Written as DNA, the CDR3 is TGTGCCAGCAGCCAAGCGCCCCCTAGCGGGCCTAACACCGGGGAGCTGTTTTTT.

CDR3 loop: CASSLLPGSPGYTF. CDR3 DNA: TGTGCCAGCAGCTTACTACCGGGGAGTCCTGGCTACACCTTC. The V call is TRBV5-5, the J call TRBJ1-2, with D unclear. CDR1 and CDR2 (germline): SGHKS, YYEKEE (reference sequence). The CDR3 covers 14 residues. The V gene lost 2 bases and the J gene lost 7 bases, with 15 bases spanning the gap.

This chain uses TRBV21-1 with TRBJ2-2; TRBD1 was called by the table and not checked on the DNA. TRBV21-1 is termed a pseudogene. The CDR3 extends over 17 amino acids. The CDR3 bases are TGTGCCAGCGGACGGGGACACCCCACAACTGACACCGGGGAGCTGTTTTTT. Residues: CASGRGHPTTDTGELFF.

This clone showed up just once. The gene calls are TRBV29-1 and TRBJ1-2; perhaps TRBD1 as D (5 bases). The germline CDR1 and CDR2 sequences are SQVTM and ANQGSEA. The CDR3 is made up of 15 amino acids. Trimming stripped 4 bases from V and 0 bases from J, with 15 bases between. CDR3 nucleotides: TGCAGCGTTGTAGGGGTCGCCTATTCTAACTATGGCTACACCTTC. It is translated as CSVVGVAYSNYGYTF.

DNA of the CDR3: TGTGCCAGCAGCCTAAGTGGTAAGGGAGGGACCTACGAGCAGTACTTC. Translation: CASSLSGKGGTYEQYF. The chain recombines TRBV28 with TRBJ2-7, with TRBD2 matching 7 bases. The V and J ends lost 6 bases and 2 bases, in that order; junction bases with no gene match: 13. The CDR3 is 16 residues long. Germline CDR1 reads MDHEN; CDR2 reads SYDVKM.

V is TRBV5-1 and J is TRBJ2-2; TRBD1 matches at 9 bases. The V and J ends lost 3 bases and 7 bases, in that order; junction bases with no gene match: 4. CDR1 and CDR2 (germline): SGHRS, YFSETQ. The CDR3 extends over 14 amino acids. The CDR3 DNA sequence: TGCGCCAGCAGCTGGGGACAGGGCATCGGGGAGCTGTTTTTT. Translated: CASSWGQGIGELFF.

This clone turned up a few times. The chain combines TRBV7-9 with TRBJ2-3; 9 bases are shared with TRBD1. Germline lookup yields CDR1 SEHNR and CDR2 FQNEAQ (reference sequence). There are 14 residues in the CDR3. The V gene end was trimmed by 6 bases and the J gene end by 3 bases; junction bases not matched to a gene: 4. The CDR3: CASRRTGVTDTQYF. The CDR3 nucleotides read TGTGCCAGCAGGAGGACAGGGGTAACAGATACGCAGTATTTT.

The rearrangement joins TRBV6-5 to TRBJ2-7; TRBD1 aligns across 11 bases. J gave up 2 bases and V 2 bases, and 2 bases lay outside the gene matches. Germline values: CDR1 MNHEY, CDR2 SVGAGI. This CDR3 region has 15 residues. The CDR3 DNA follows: TGTGCCAGCAGTTACACGGGACAGGGGGCCTACGAGCAGTACTTC. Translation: CASSYTGQGAYEQYF.

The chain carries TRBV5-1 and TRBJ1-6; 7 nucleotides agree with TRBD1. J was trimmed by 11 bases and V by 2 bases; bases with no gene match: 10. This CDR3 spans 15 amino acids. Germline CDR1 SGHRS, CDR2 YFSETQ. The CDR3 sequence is CASSFGTENRTPLHF. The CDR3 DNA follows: TGCGCCAGCAGCTTCGGGACAGAGAATAGAACACCCCTCCACTTT.

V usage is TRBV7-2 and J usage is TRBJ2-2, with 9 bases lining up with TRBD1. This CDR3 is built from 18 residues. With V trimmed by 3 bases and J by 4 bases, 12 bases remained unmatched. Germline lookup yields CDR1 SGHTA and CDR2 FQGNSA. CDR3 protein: CASSLLGTGGSGTGELFF. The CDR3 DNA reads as TGTGCCAGCAGCTTGTTGGGCACAGGGGGCTCCGGCACCGGGGAGCTGTTTTTT.

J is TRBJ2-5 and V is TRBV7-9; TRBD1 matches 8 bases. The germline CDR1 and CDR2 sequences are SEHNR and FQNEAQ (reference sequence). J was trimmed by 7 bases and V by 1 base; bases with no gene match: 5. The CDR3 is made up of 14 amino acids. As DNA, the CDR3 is TGTGCCAGCAGCTTAGGGGGACAGGCGGTGACCCAGTACTTC. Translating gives CASSLGGQAVTQYF.

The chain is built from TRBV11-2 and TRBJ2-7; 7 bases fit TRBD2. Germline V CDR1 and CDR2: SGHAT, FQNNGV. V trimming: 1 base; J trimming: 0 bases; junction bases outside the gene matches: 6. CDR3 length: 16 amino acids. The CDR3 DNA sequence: TGTGCCAGCAGCTTAGCCTGGGGGGGGAGCTCCTACGAGCAGTACTTC. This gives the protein CASSLAWGGSSYEQYF.

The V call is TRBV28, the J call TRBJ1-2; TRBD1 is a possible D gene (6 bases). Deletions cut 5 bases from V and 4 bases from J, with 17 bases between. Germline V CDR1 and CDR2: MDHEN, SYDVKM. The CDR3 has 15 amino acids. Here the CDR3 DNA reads TGTGCCAGCAGTACGGTTGGCAGGGGATCCTATGGCTACACCTTC. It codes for CASSTVGRGSYGYTF.

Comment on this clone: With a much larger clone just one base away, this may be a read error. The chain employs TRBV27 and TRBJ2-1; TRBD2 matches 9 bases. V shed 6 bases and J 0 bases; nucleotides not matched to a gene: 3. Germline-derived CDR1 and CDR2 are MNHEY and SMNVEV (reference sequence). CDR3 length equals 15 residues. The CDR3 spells CASSRSGSSYNEQFF. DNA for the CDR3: TGTGCCAGCAGCCGTAGCGGGAGCTCCTACAATGAGCAGTTCTTC.

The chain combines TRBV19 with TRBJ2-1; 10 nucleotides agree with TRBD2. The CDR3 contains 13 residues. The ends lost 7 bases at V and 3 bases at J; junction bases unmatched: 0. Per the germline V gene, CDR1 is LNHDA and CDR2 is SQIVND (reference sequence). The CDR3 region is CASKREGYNEQFF. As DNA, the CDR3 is TGTGCCAGTAAGCGGGAGGGCTACAATGAGCAGTTCTTC.

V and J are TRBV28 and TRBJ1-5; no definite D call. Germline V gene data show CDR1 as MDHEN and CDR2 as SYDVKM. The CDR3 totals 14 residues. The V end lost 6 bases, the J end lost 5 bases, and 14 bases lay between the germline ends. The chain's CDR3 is CASRPGSLHQPQHF. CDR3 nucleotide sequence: TGTGCCAGCAGGCCTGGGAGCCTCCATCAGCCCCAGCATTTT.

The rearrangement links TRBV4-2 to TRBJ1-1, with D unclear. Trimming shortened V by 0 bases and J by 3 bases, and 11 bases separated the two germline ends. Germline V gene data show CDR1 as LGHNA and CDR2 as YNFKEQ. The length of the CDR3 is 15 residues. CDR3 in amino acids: CASSQDLGRDTEAFF. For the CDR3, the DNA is TGTGCCAGCAGCCAAGATTTGGGGAGGGACACTGAAGCTTTCTTT.

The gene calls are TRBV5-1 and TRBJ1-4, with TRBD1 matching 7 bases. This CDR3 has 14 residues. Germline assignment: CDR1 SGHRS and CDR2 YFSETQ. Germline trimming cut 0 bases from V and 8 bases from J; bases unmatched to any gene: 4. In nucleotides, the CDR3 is TGCGCCAGCAGCTTGGAGGGGGCGGGCGAAAAACTGTTTTTT. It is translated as CASSLEGAGEKLFF.

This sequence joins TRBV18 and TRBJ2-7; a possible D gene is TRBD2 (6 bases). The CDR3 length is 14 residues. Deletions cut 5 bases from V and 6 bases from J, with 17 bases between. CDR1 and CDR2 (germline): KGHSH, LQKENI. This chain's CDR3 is CASSSGRIKSEQYF. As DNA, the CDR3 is TGTGCCAGCTCAAGCGGGCGGATAAAGTCCGAGCAGTACTTC.